Listed below are T cell receptor beta chains from one sample, sequenced in a study of cytomegalovirus exposure and HLA in healthy donors. TCRdb's copy holds only in-frame clones and misses some; the assay was immunoSEQ multiplex PCR. The sample lists about 160,000 clones; roughly 80% were seen once. The specimen sequenced was PBMCs. The receptors come from a woman between 40 and 50 years old in good health and CMV-seronegative. Each CDR3 is given with its conserved first and last residue. The order of the fields is clone size, D gene, J gene, V gene, CDR3 DNA, CDR3 protein. A D gene is named only where the DNA matches it firmly. Rows may omit the clone size; those that give it use once, few, many or a size class.

>few|TRBD1|TRBJ1-3|TRBV19
TGTGCCAGTAGTAAAAGACAGGGGGCTTTTGGAAACACCATATATTTT
CASSKRQGAFGNTIYF
>few|-|TRBJ1-6|TRBV6-5
TGTGCCAGCAGACCCAGGTCCTCCTATAATTCACCCCTCCACTTT
CASRPRSSYNSPLHF
>-|-|TRBJ1-2|TRBV7-9
TGTGCCAGCAGTAGCTTGGATGTTAAGGGGAACTATGGCTACACCTTC
CASSSLDVKGNYGYTF
>-|-|TRBJ2-2|TRBV10-3
TGTGCCATCAGTGTCAGTGAGGGTAGCACCGGGGAGCTGTTTTTT
CAISVSEGSTGELFF
>-|TRBD1|TRBJ2-3|TRBV10-3
TGTGCCATGGCCAAAGGGGGCCACACGGTAGATACGCAGTATTTT
CAMAKGGHTVDTQYF
>-|TRBD2|TRBJ2-2|TRBV4-1
TGCGCCAGCAGCCAAGGACTAGCGGGGGGGCTGAACACCGGGGAGCTGTTTTTT
CASSQGLAGGLNTGELFF
>-|-|TRBJ2-2|TRBV5-4
TGTGCCAGCAGCTTGGAGACAACCAACACCGGGGAGCTGTTTTTT
CASSLETTNTGELFF
>few|TRBD1|TRBJ1-3|TRBV15
TGTGCCACCAGCCCAAAGGGACAGGTGATCTCTGGAAACACCATATATTTT
CATSPKGQVISGNTIYF
>-|TRBD1|TRBJ1-6|TRBV7-8
TGTGCCAGCAGCGAGGGACAGACTAATTCACCCCTCCACTTT
CASSEGQTNSPLHF
>-|-|TRBJ2-6|TRBV13
TGTGCCAGCAGCTTAAAAATTTGGCGGTCCCCGTTTGCAGGGGCCAACGTCCTGACTTTC
CASSLKIWRSPFAGANVLTF
>-|-|TRBJ2-4|TRBV5-1
TGCGCCAGCAGCTCCCGCGGGGAGTTAAACATTCAGTACTTC
CASSSRGELNIQYF
>-|TRBD1|TRBJ1-3|TRBV5-5
TGTGCCAGCAGCTACAGGGGGATGGAGGGAAACACCATATATTTT
CASSYRGMEGNTIYF
>-|TRBD1|TRBJ2-1|TRBV6-5
TGTGCCAGCAGTCCAGACAGGGGCTCCTACAATGAGCAGTTCTTC
CASSPDRGSYNEQFF
>-|TRBD1|TRBJ2-1|TRBV2
TGTGCCAGCAGCCTCAGACAGGGGGCGAATGAGCAGTTCTTC
CASSLRQGANEQFF
>-|TRBD1|TRBJ1-1|TRBV7-6
TGTGCCAGCAGCTACCTGACAGGGGAGTATCCTGAAGCTTTCTTT
CASSYLTGEYPEAFF
>-|-|TRBJ2-3|TRBV10-3
TGTGCCATCAGTGAACAAGGAGTTGGAACAGATACGCAGTATTTT
CAISEQGVGTDTQYF
>-|-|TRBJ2-2|TRBV4-2
TGTGCCAGCAGCCGGGACTTTATTTCCCCCCCGGGCGGGGAGCTGTTTTTT
CASSRDFISPPGGELFF
>few|TRBD2|TRBJ2-7|TRBV5-6
TGTGCCAGCAGCCCGGCCGGGACTAGTCCCTACGAGCAGTACTTC
CASSPAGTSPYEQYF
>-|TRBD2|TRBJ2-3|TRBV7-2
TGTGCCAGCAGCTACCGGACTAGCGGTACAGATACGCAGTATTTT
CASSYRTSGTDTQYF
>-|TRBD1|TRBJ2-1|TRBV2
TGTGCCAGCAGTCCCACGAGGACAGGAGCCTACAATGAGCAGTTCTTC
CASSPTRTGAYNEQFF
>-|TRBD1|TRBJ1-4|TRBV11-2
TGTGCCAGCAGCTTAGGGGGACAGGGATGGGAAAAACTGTTTTTT
CASSLGGQGWEKLFF
>-|-|TRBJ1-3|TRBV5-1
TGCGCCAGCAGCTCAGGGGTATCTGTGAACACCATATATTTT
CASSSGVSVNTIYF
>-|TRBD1|TRBJ2-6|TRBV5-5
TGTGCCACCTTACAGGGGGCCGCTTCCAACGTCCTGACTTTC
CATLQGAASNVLTF
>-|-|TRBJ1-1|TRBV6-1
TGTGCCAGCAGTGAAGCGCTGGGCGGGGACGGAAAAGCTTTCTTT
CASSEALGGDGKAFF
>few|-|TRBJ2-1|TRBV10-3
TGTGCCATCAGTGAGTCGAGTCCGAGCGGAACCGGCTACAATGAGCAGTTCTTC
CAISESSPSGTGYNEQFF
>-|-|TRBJ1-1|TRBV11-2
TGTGCCAGCAGCTTGACTGGCACTGAAGCTTTCTTT
CASSLTGTEAFF
>-|-|TRBJ2-5|TRBV5-1
TGCGCCAGCAGCTTGGGAGGGGCAGGGGAAGAGACCCAGTACTTC
CASSLGGAGEETQYF
>-|TRBD2|TRBJ2-3|TRBV29-1
TGCAGCGTCCGGGGGGAGTTCACAGATACGCAGTATTTT
CSVRGEFTDTQYF
>-|-|TRBJ2-3|TRBV5-1
TGCGCCAGCAGCTTGATAGCCGTTGGGGGGACGCCCGCTTACACAGATACGCAGTATTTT
CASSLIAVGGTPAYTDTQYF
>-|TRBD1|TRBJ2-7|TRBV7-9
TGTGCCAGCAGCTTAGAAAGCCCGGCCGGGACAGGAGGCTACGAGCAGTACTTC
CASSLESPAGTGGYEQYF
>few|-|TRBJ1-6|TRBV27
TGTGCCAGCAGTGGGTTTGGAGGCGGTAATTCACCCCTCCACTTT
CASSGFGGGNSPLHF
>-|-|TRBJ1-2|TRBV12-5
TGTGCTAGTGGTTCCCAGACAGTCTATGGCTACACCTTC
CASGSQTVYGYTF
>-|-|TRBJ2-2|TRBV6-1
TGTGCCAGCAGTCCCACGACAGAGAACACCGGGGAGCTGTTTTTT
CASSPTTENTGELFF
>-|TRBD1|TRBJ1-1|TRBV7-3
TGTGCCAGCAGCTTAACGGGACAGGGGGCGCGAGCTTTCTTT
CASSLTGQGARAFF
>-|TRBD1|TRBJ1-2|TRBV7-6
TGTGCCAGCAGCTGGCCGGGACAGGGGGGTGATGGCTACACCTTC
CASSWPGQGGDGYTF
>-|-|TRBJ2-7|TRBV14
TGTGCCAGCAGCCAAGATTGGATAGCGCCGCAGTACTTC
CASSQDWIAPQYF
>-|-|TRBJ1-3|TRBV6-5
TGTGCCAGCGGCCGGGTTTCCTCTGGAAACACCATATATTTT
CASGRVSSGNTIYF
>-|-|TRBJ1-1|TRBV2
TGTGCCAGCAGTGGGGTATTTGGGGAGGGCACTGAAGCTTTCTTT
CASSGVFGEGTEAFF
>-|-|TRBJ2-5|TRBV18
TGTGCCAGCTCACCTCCCGGAGACACCCAGTACTTC
CASSPPGDTQYF
>-|TRBD1|TRBJ1-4|TRBV7-2
TGTGCCAGCAGCGCAGGAGGGGGCAGAGGAGCAACTAATGAAAAACTGTTTTTT
CASSAGGGRGATNEKLFF
>-|TRBD2|TRBJ2-1|TRBV5-1
TGCGCCAGCAGGCTAAGCGGGGGGGCTTTGAATGAGCAGTTCTTC
CASRLSGGALNEQFF
>few|-|TRBJ1-1|TRBV19
TGTGCCAGTAGTATAAAGTATCGACAGCCGACTGAAGCTTTCTTT
CASSIKYRQPTEAFF
>-|TRBD1|TRBJ2-7|TRBV28
TGTGCCAGCACTCTTTGGGGACAGACCTACGAGCAGTACTTC
CASTLWGQTYEQYF
>few|TRBD2|TRBJ2-1|TRBV27
TGTGCCAGCAAGGGACTGTTTAGCGGGAGATCCTACAATGAGCAGTTCTTC
CASKGLFSGRSYNEQFF
>-|TRBD1|TRBJ2-1|TRBV18
TGTGCCAGCTCACCAATGGACAGGGCCAATGAGCAGTTCTTC
CASSPMDRANEQFF
>-|-|TRBJ2-1|TRBV28
TGTGCCAGCAGTTTGAGAGGCAACTCCTACAATGAGCAGTTCTTC
CASSLRGNSYNEQFF
>-|-|TRBJ2-5|TRBV7-2
TGTGCCAGCAGCTTAGATAGGACCCAGTACTTC
CASSLDRTQYF
>-|-|TRBJ2-2|TRBV28
TGTGCCAGCACAGGGTCGGCCGGGGAGCTGTTTTTT
CASTGSAGELFF
>-|TRBD2|TRBJ2-2|TRBV27
TGTGCCAGCAGGGTCTCCCAGCGGGGGGCTGTCAAGAGGGAGCTGTTTTTT
CASRVSQRGAVKRELFF
>-|-|TRBJ1-1|TRBV16
TGTGCCAGCAGCCAATTCGTGAACACTGAAGCTTTCTTT
CASSQFVNTEAFF
>-|-|TRBJ2-3|TRBV6-5
TGTGCCAGCAGTTACACGGGAGATACGCAGTATTTT
CASSYTGDTQYF
>-|TRBD2|TRBJ2-3|TRBV10-1
TGCGCCAGCAGTGAGGACCCGGGACTAGCGGCTACGCAGTATTTT
CASSEDPGLAATQYF
>-|-|TRBJ1-3|TRBV19
TGTGCCAGCCTGGACAGAGGAGGATTAAACACCATATATTTT
CASLDRGGLNTIYF
>-|-|TRBJ2-5|TRBV5-1
TGCGCCAGCAGCGCGTCCCAAGAGACCCAGTACTTC
CASSASQETQYF
>-|TRBD2|TRBJ2-7|TRBV28
TGTGCCAGCAGCTTGCCCACAACTAGCGGGGGCTCCTACGAGCAGTACTTC
CASSLPTTSGGSYEQYF
>few|TRBD1|TRBJ1-1|TRBV6-4
TGTGCCAGCAGTTTGACAGGGGACCCCACTGAAGCTTTCTTT
CASSLTGDPTEAFF
>-|TRBD1|TRBJ2-5|TRBV19
TGTGCCAGTAGTAGGACAGGGGTAGAGACCCAGTACTTC
CASSRTGVETQYF
>-|TRBD2|TRBJ2-1|TRBV4-2
TGTGCCAGCAGACACAAACTAGCGAATTCTCCCAATGAGCAGTTCTTC
CASRHKLANSPNEQFF
>few|-|TRBJ2-5|TRBV5-1
TGCGCCAGCAGCTCAGGACAGCAAGAGACCCAGTACTTC
CASSSGQQETQYF